The 4 T cell receptor beta chains below come from one sample, sequenced in a study of radiotherapy plus CTLA-4 blockade in lung cancer (dated by TCRdb to the late 2010s). The library was prepared using the immunoSEQ multiplex PCR assay. TCRdb obtained this table from immuneACCESS and retained in-frame rearrangements with V and J assigned. These tables miss some clones; where compared with another copy, unresolved V genes account for less than half of the shortfall, and the remainder is unexplained. The sample data list tens of thousands of clones, and less than 85% of these were observed just once. The ten top clones hold 15% to 20% of the sample. The sequences come from peripheral blood, collected from a patient treated with radiotherapy plus ipilimumab. Every receptor here comes from a human donor with non-small cell lung cancer whose response to radiotherapy plus ipilimumab could not be evaluated. Some clones in this sample may be carry-over from other donors' samples.

This sequence joins TRBV15 and TRBJ1-1; a possible D gene is TRBD1 (5 bases). Per the germline V gene, CDR1 is LNHNV and CDR2 is YYDKDF (reference sequence). This CDR3 is built from 16 residues. V was pared by 0 bases and J by 2 bases, with 13 bases between. CDR3 residues: CATSRDGPGTNTEAFF. CDR3 bases: TGTGCCACCAGCAGAGATGGGCCAGGGACTAACACTGAAGCTTTCTTT.

V and J are TRBV19 and TRBJ2-7, with D unresolved. CDR1 is LNHDA, CDR2 SQIVND, per germline (reference sequence). Trimming left V 3 bases short and J 2 bases short, with 20 bases between. The CDR3 length is 17 residues. The CDR3 loop is CASSIGGFGTAPYEQYF. The CDR3 nucleotides are TGTGCCAGTAGTATCGGTGGTTTTGGTACAGCCCCCTACGAGCAGTACTTC.

This clone was observed a single time. The J gene is TRBJ1-2, the V gene TRBV15; D not certain. CDR1 and CDR2 (germline): LNHNV, YYDKDF (reference sequence). V shed 0 bases and J shed 0 bases, with 11 bases lying between them. CDR3 length equals 16 residues. CDR3 bases: TGTGCCACCAGCAGAGATCGTGGAGCTCCTAACTATGGCTACACCTTC. This codes for CATSRDRGAPNYGYTF.

This chain links TRBV5-4 with TRBJ2-5, with TRBD2 matching 11 bases. This CDR3 is built from 14 residues. Germline CDR1 reads SGHNT; CDR2 reads YYREEE (reference sequence). Trimming cost V 5 bases and J 5 bases; bases outside gene matches: 5. This CDR3 reads CASSSGGAGETQYF. Here the CDR3 DNA reads TGTGCCAGCAGTAGCGGGGGGGCAGGGGAGACCCAGTACTTC.